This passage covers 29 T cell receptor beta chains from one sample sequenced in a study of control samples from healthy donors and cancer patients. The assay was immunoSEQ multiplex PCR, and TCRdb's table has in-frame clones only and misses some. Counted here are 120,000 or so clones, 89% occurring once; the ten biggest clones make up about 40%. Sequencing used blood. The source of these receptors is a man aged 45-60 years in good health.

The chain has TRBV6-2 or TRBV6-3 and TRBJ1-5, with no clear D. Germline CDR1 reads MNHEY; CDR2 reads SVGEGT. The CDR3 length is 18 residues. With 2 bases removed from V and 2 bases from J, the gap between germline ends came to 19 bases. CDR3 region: CASSYLRTFPYRNQPQHF. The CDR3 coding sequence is TGTGCCAGCAGTTACCTCCGGACTTTTCCGTACCGCAATCAGCCCCAGCATTTT.

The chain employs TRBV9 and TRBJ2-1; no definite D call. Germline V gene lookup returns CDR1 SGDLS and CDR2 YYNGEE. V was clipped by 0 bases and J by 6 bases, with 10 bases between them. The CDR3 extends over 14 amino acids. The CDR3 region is CASSVESSRNEQFF. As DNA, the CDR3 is TGTGCCAGCAGCGTAGAATCTAGTCGCAATGAGCAGTTCTTC. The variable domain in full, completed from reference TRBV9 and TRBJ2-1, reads DSGVTQTPKHLITATGQRVTLRCSPRSGDLSVYWYQQSLDQGLQFLIQYYNGEERAKGNILERFSAQQFPDLHSELNLSSLELGDSALYFCASSVESSRNEQFFGPGTRLTVL.

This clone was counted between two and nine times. The DNA for the CDR3 is TGTGCCAGCAGTGATATGGGGTCCGAGCAGTACTTC. Protein sequence: CASSDMGSEQYF. The rearrangement uses TRBV2 and TRBJ2-7, with no clear D. The ends were cut back, 3 bases at V and 6 bases at J, with 9 bases in the middle. CDR1 SNHLY and CDR2 FYNNEI come from the germline V gene. The length of the CDR3 is 12 residues. The complete variable domain, with remaining parts taken from reference TRBV2 and TRBJ2-7, reads EPEVTQTPSHQVTQMGQEVILRCVPISNHLYFYWYRQILGQKVEFLVSFYNNEISEKSEIFDDQFSVERPDGSNFTLKIRSTKLEDSAMYFCASSDMGSEQYFGPGTRLTVT.

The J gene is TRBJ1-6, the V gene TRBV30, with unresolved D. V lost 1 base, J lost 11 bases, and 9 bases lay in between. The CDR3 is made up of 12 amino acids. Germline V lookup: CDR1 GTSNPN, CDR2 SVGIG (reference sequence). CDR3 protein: CAWSAQTAPLHF. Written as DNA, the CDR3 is TGTGCCTGGAGTGCCCAGACGGCACCCCTCCACTTT.

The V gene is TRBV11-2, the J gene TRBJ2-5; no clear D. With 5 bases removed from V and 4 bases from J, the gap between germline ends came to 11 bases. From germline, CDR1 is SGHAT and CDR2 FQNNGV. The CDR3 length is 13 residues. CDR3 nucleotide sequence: TGTGCCAGCAGCCCCGACCGCATAGAGACCCAGTACTTC. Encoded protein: CASSPDRIETQYF.

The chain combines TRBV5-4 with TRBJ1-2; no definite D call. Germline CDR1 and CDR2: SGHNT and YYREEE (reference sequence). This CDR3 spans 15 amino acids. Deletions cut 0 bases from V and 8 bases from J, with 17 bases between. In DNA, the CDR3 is TGTGCCAGCAGCTTGGTCGGCGGAGCCCCAGAGGGCTACACCTTC. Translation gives CASSLVGGAPEGYTF. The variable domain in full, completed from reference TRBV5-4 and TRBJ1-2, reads ETGVTQSPTHLIKTRGQQVTLRCSSQSGHNTVSWYQQALGQGPQFIFQYYREEENGRGNFPPRFSGLQFPNYSSELNVNALELDDSALYLCASSLVGGAPEGYTFGSGTRLTVV.

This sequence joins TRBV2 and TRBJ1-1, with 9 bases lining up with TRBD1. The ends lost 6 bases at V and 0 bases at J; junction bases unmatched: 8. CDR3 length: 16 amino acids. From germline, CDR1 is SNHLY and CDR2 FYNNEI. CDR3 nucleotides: TGTGCCAGCAGCCTGACAGGGGGTGGGATGAACACTGAAGCTTTCTTT. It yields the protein CASSLTGGGMNTEAFF.

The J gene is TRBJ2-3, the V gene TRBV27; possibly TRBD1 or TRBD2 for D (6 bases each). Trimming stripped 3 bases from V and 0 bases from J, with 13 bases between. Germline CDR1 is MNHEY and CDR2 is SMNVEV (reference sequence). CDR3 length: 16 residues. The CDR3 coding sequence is TGTGCCAGCAGTTTTGTGGGGGGCATTAGCACAGATACGCAGTATTTT. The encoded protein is CASSFVGGISTDTQYF.

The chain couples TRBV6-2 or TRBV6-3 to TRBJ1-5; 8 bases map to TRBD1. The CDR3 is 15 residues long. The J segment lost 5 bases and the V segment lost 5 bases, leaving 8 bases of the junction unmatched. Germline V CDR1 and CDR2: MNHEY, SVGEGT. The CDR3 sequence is CASSRQGTPDQPQHF. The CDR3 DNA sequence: TGTGCCAGCAGTCGACAGGGGACTCCGGATCAGCCCCAGCATTTT.

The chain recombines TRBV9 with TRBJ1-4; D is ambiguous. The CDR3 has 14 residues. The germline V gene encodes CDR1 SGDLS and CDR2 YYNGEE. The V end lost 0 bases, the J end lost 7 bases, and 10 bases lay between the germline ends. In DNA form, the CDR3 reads TGTGCCAGCAGCGTAGGAGGGTATAGTGAAAAACTGTTTTTT. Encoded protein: CASSVGGYSEKLFF.

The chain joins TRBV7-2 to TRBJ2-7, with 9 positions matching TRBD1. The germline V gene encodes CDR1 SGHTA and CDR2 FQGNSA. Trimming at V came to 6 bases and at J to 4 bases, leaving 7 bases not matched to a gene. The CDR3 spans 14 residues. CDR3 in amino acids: CASSFGQGSYEQYF. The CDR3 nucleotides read TGTGCCAGCAGTTTTGGACAGGGGAGTTACGAGCAGTACTTC.

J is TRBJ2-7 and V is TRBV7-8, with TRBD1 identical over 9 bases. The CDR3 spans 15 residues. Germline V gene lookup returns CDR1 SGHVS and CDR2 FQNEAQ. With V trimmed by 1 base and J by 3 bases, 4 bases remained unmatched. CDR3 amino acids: CASSLGRTGDYEQYF. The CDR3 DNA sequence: TGTGCCAGCAGCTTAGGGCGGACAGGGGACTACGAGCAGTACTTC.

CDR3 sequence reads: CAISPGTNSYEQYF. CDR3 bases: TGTGCCATCAGCCCCGGGACAAACTCCTACGAGCAGTACTTC. The V call is TRBV10-3, the J call TRBJ2-7, with a possible D match to TRBD1 (6 bases). Per the germline V gene, CDR1 is ENHRY and CDR2 is SYGVKD. The CDR3 has 14 residues. V shed 6 bases and J shed 0 bases, with 12 bases lying between them.

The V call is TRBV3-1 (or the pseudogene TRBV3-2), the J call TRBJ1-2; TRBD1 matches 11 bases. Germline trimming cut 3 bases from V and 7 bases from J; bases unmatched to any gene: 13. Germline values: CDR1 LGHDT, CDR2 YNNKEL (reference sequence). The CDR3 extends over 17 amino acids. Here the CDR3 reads CASSQVRPGQGEVGYTF. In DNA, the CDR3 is TGTGCCAGCAGCCAGGTACGTCCGGGACAGGGGGAGGTTGGCTACACCTTC.

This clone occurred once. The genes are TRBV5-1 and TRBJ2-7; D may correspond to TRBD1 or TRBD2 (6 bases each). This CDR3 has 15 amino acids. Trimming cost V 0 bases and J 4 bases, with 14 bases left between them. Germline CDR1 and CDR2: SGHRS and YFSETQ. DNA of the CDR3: TGCGCCAGCAGCTTGGCGACAGGCGGGACGTACGAGCAGTACTTC. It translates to CASSLATGGTYEQYF.

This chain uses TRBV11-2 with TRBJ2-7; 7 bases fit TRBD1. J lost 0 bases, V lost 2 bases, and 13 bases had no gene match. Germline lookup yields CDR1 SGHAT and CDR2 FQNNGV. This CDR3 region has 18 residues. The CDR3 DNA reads TGTGCCAGCAGCTTAAACCCTCCCGGACAGGCTAGCTCCTACGAGCAGTACTTC. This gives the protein CASSLNPPGQASSYEQYF.

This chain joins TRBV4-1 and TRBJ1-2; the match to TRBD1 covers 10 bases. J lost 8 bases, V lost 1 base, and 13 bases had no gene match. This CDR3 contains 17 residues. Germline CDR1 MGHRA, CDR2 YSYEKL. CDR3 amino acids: CASSQVAGQGIRDGYTF. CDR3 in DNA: TGCGCCAGCAGCCAAGTTGCGGGACAGGGGATTAGAGACGGCTACACCTTC.

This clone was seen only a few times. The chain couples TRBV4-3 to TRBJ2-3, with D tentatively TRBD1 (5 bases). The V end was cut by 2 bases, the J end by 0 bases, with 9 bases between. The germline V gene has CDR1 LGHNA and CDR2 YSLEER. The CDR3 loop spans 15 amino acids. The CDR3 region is CASSQQGPSTDTQYF. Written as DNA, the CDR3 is TGCGCCAGCAGCCAACAGGGTCCTAGCACAGATACGCAGTATTTT.

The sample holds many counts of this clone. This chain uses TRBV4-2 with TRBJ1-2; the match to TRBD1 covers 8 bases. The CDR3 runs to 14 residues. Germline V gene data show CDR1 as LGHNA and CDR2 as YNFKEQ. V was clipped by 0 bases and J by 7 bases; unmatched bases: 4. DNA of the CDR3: TGTGCCAGCAGCCAAGACAGGGGGCTCGCTGGCTACACCTTC. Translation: CASSQDRGLAGYTF.

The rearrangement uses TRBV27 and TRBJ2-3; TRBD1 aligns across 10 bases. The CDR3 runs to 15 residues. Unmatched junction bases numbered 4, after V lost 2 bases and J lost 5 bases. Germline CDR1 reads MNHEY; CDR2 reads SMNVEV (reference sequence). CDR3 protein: CASSLDRGRGDTQYF. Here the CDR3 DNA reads TGTGCCAGCAGTTTAGACAGGGGGCGCGGAGATACGCAGTATTTT.

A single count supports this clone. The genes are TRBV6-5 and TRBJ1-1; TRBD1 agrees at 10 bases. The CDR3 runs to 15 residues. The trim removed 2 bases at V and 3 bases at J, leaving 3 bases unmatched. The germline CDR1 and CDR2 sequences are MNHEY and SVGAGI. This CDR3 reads CASSYADRGDTEAFF. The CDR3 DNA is TGTGCCAGCAGTTACGCGGACAGGGGGGACACTGAAGCTTTCTTT.

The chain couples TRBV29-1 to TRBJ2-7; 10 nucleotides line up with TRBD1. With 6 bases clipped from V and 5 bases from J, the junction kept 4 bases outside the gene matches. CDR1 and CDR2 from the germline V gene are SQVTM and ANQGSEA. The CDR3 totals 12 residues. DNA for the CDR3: TGCAGCGTGAAGACAGGGGGCCACGAGCAGTACTTC. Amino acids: CSVKTGGHEQYF.

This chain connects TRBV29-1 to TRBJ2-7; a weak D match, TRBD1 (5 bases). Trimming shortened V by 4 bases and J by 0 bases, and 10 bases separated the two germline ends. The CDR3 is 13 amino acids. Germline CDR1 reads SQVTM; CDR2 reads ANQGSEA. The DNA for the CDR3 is TGCAGCGTTGCTAGGGGCAGCTCCTACGAGCAGTACTTC. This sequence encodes CSVARGSSYEQYF.

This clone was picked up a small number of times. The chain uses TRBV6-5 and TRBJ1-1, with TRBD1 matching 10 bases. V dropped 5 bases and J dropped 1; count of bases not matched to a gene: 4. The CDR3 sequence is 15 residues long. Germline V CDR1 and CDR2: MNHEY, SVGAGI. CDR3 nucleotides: TGTGCCAGCAGTCTACGGACAGGGGGGAACACTGAAGCTTTCTTT. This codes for CASSLRTGGNTEAFF.

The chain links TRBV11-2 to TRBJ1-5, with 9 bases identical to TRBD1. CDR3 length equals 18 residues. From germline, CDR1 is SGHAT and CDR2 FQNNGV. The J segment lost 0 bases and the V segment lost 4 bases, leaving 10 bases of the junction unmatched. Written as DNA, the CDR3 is TGTGCCAGCAGCTCCGGGACAGGGTACGCATTTAGCAATCAGCCCCAGCATTTT. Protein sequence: CASSSGTGYAFSNQPQHF.

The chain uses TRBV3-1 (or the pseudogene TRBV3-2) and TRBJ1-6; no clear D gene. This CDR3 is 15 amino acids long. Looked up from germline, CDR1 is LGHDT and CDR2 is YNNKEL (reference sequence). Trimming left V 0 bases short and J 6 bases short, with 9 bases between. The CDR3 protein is CASSQEAVTNSPLHF. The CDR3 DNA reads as TGTGCCAGCAGCCAAGAAGCAGTGACTAATTCACCCCTCCACTTT.

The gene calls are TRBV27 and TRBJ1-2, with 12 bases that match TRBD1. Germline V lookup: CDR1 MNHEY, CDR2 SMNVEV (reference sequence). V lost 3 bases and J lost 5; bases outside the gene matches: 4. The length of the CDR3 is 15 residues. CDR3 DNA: TGTGCCAGCAGTTTCGGGACAGGGGGCCGGTATGGCTACACCTTC. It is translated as CASSFGTGGRYGYTF.

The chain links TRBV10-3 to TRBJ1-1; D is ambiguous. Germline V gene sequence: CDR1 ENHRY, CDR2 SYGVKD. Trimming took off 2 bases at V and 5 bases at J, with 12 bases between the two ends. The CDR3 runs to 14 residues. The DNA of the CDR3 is TGTGCCATCAGTGAGCCCGACAAAGGGACTGAAGCTTTCTTT. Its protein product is CAISEPDKGTEAFF.

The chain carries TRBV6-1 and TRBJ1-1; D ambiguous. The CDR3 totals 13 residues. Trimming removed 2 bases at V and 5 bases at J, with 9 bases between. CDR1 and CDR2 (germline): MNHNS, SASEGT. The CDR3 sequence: CASSEKQRTEAFF. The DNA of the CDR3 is TGTGCCAGCAGTGAAAAACAGCGGACTGAAGCTTTCTTT.